This T cell receptor (beta chain) was captured in a study of cytomegalovirus exposure and HLA in healthy donors. Overall study findings and caveats: The classifier reportedly diagnosed cytomegalovirus status with high sensitivity and specificity.

Some clones are missing from TCRdb's copy, which holds only in-frame ones; the method was immunoSEQ multiplex PCR. The table includes tens of thousands of clones, around nine tenths detected once. CDR1 is LGHNA and CDR2 is YSLEER in the germline V gene. V gave up 1 base and J gave up 2 bases, with 11 bases separating them. This CDR3 contains 15 residues. Concerning this clone: No antigen is known for it.

The J gene is TRBJ2-5, the V gene TRBV4-3, with D perhaps TRBD1 (5 bases). Sequences were obtained from PBMCs. This clonotype originated in a man between 18 and 29 years old in good health and CMV-seronegative. CDR3 sequence reads: CASSQGDQGQETQYF. CDR3 bases: TGCGCCAGCAGCCAAGGAGATCAGGGTCAAGAGACCCAGTACTTC.